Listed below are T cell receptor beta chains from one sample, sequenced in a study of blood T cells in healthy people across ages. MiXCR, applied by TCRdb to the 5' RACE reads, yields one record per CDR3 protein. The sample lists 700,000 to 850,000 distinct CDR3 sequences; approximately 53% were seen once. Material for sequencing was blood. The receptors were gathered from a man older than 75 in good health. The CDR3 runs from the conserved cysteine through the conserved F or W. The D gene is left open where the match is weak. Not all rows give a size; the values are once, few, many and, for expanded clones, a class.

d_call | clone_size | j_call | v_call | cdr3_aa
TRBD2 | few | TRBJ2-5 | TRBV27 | CASSFSGTRGEEQYF
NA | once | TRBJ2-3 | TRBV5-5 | CASSSTWTSTDTQYF
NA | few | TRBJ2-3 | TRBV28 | CASSLRQPDTQYF
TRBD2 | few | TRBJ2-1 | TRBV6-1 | CASTHSGSVYNEQFF
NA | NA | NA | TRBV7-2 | CASSLVFGRNGVDEQYF
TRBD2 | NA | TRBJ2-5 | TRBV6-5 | CASSYSGGGEQYF
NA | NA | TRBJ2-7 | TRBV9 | CASSPRPGCEQYF
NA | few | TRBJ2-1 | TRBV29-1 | CSVATSFHEQFF
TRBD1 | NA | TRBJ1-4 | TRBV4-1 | CASSAPGQGFEKLFF
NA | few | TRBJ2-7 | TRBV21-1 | CASSSRRDGCYEQYF